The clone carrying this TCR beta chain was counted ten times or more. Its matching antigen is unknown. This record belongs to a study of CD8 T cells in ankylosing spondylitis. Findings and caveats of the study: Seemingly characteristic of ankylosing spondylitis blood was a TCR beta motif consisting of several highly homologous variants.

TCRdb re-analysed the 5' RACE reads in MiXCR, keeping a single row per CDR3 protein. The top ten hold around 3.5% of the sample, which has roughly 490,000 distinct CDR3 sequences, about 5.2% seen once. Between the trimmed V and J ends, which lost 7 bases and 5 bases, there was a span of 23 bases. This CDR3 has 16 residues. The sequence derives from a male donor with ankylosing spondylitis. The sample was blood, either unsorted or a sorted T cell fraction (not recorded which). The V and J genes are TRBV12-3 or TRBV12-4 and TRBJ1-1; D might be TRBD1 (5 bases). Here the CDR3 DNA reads TGTGCCAGCACCTCCTCGTGGGGGGGGGTAGGTACTGAAGCTTTCTTT. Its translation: CASTSSWGGVGTEAFF.